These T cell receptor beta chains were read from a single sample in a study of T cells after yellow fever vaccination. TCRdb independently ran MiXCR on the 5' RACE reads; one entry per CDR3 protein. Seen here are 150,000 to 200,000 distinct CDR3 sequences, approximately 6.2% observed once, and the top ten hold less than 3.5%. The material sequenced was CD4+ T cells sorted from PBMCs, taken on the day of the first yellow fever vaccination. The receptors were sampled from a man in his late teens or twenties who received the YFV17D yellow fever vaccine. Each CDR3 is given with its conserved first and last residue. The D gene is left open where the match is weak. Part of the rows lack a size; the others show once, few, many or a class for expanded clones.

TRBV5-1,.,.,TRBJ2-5,CASRRDQETQYF,TGCGCCAGCAGACGGGACCAAGAGACCCAGTACTTC
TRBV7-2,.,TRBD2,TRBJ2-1,CASSPPGGAGGQGEQFF,TGTGCCAGCAGCCCCCCGGGGGGAGCGGGGGGGCAGGGTGAGCAGTTCTTC
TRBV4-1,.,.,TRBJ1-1,CASRNYAGQNTEAFF,TGCGCCAGCAGAAATTATGCGGGACAAAACACTGAAGCTTTCTTT
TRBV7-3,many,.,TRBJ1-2,CASSRWDMDPGGYTF,TGTGCCAGCAGCCGTTGGGACATGGACCCAGGTGGCTACACCTTC
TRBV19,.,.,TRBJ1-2,CASSTTKYGYTF,TGTGCCAGTAGTACCACCAAGTATGGCTACACCTTC
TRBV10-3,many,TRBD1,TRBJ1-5,CAISLTGEGQPQHF,TGTGCCATCAGCTTGACAGGGGAAGGTCAGCCCCAGCATTTT
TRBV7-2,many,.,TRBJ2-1,CASSLTSGAYNEQFF,TGTGCCAGCAGCTTAACGAGCGGTGCCTACAATGAGCAGTTCTTC
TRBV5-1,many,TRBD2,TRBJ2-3,CASSFTLAGGPDTQYF,TGCGCCAGCAGCTTCACTTTAGCGGGGGGGCCAGATACGCAGTATTTT
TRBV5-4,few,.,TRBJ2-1,CASSLIPQSYNEQFF,TGTGCCAGCAGCTTGATTCCACAGAGTTACAATGAGCAGTTCTTC
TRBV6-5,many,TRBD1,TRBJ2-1,CASSDRVRNEQFF,TGTGCCAGCTCAGACAGGGTTCGGAATGAGCAGTTCTTC
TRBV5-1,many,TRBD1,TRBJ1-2,CASSSGQGDGYTF,TGCGCCAGCAGCTCCGGACAGGGGGATGGCTACACCTTC
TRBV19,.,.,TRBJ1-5,CASSRTTDRTNQPQHF,TGTGCCAGTAGCCGAACCACGGACAGAACTAATCAGCCCCAGCATTTT
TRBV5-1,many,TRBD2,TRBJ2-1,CASSLAPAGGWNEQFF,TGCGCCAGCAGCTTGGCCCCAGCGGGGGGGTGGAATGAGCAGTTCTTC
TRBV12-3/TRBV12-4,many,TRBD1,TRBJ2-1,CASSLGDRGSNEQFF,TGTGCCAGCAGTTTAGGCGACAGGGGTTCCAATGAGCAGTTCTTC
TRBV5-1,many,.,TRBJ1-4,CASSLEDAAVEKLFF,TGCGCCAGCAGCTTGGAGGATGCAGCGGTTGAAAAACTGTTTTTT
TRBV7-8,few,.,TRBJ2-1,CASSSVNDNEQFF,TGTGCCAGCAGCTCCGTTAATGACAATGAGCAGTTCTTC
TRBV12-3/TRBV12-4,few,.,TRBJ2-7,CASSRVGEQYF,TGTGCCAGCAGTCGTGTGGGCGAGCAGTACTTC
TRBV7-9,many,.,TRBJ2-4,CASSLSGDIQYF,TGTGCCAGCAGCCTGTCGGGAGACATTCAGTACTTC
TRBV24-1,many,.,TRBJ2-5,CATSDPTLETQYF,TGTGCCACCAGTGACCCAACTTTGGAGACCCAGTACTTC
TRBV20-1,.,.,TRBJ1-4,CSARRNEKLFF,TGCAGTGCTAGAAGAAATGAAAAACTGTTTTTT
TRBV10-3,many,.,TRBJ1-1,CAIRQPMNTEAFF,TGTGCCATTAGACAGCCCATGAACACTGAAGCTTTCTTT
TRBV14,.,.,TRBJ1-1,CASSQDLWAGLNTEAFF,TGTGCCAGCAGCCAAGATCTTTGGGCAGGTTTGAACACTGAAGCTTTCTTT
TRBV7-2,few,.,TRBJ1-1,CASSLVYSGSTEAFF,TGTGCCAGCAGCTTAGTTTATTCGGGGTCCACTGAAGCTTTCTTT
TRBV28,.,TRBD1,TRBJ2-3,CASQDRDTDTQYF,TGTGCCAGCCAGGACAGGGACACAGATACGCAGTATTTT
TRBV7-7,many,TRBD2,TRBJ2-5,CASSLLAGEETQYF,TGTGCTAGCAGCTTGCTAGCGGGGGAAGAGACCCAGTACTTC
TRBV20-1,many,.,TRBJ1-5,CSAVKGKADQPQHF,TGCAGTGCGGTAAAAGGGAAGGCAGATCAGCCCCAGCATTTT
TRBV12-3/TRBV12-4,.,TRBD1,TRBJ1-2,CASGTGYGYTF,TGTGCCAGCGGGACAGGCTATGGCTACACCTTC
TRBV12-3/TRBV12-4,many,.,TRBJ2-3,CASSLGDNTDTQYF,TGTGCCAGCAGTTTAGGGGACAACACAGATACGCAGTATTTT
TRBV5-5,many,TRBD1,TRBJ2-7,CASSLGQVYEQYF,TGTGCCAGCAGCTTAGGACAGGTCTACGAGCAGTACTTC
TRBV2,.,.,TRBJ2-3,CASSEPHPDTQYF,TGTGCCAGCAGTGAACCCCACCCAGATACGCAGTATTTT
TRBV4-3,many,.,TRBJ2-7,CASSQRAGGGWSSYEQYF,TGCGCCAGCAGCCAACGCGCCGGAGGAGGGTGGAGTTCCTACGAGCAGTACTTC